The clone carrying this T cell receptor (beta chain) was counted many times. The antigen is not known. The record originates from a study of CD8+CD57+ T cells in acquired aplastic anemia. Study-wide context: Each DNA sample taken from sorted CD4+ and CD8+ cells came to about 3 ug on average. Overall study results and limits: Researchers report that around 29 CD8+ CDR3 sequences appeared in both patients and controls.

TCR beta VDJ and CDR3 were profiled, and genomic DNA was the template. TCRdb re-called the reads through MiXCR, storing one row per CDR3 protein. The table has some 200,000 distinct CDR3 sequences, 34% seen once. The source of this sequence is a human donor in good health, serving as a control. The specimen was sorted CD4+, CD8+, or CD8+CD57+ T cells (not recorded which) from PBMCs.

The CDR3, as DNA: TGTGCCACCAGTGACCCGTCCAATGCCAGGGGGATAGACGTCCTGACTTTC. Amino acids: CATSDPSNARGIDVLTF. The V gene is TRBV24-1, the J gene TRBJ2-6, with TRBD1 identical over 7 bases. V lost 4 bases, J lost 11 bases, and 16 bases stayed unmatched. This CDR3 has 17 residues. In germline, CDR1 is KGHDR, CDR2 SFDVKD.